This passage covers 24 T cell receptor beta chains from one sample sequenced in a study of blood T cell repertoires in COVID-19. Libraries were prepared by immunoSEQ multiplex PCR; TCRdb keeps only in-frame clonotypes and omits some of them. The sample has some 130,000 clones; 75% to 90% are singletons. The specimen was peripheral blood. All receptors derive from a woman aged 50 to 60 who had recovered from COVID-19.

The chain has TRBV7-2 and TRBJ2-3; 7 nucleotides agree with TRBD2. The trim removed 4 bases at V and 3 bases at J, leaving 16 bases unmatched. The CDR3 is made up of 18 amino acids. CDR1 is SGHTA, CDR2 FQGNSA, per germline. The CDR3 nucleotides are TGTGCCAGCAGCTCGGGGGGATTAAGACAGCTAGTTACAGATACGCAGTATTTT. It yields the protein CASSSGGLRQLVTDTQYF. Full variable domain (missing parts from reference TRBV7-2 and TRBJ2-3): GAGVSQSPSNKVTEKGKDVELRCDPISGHTALYWYRQSLGQGLEFLIYFQGNSAPDKSGLPSDRFSAERTGGSVSTLTIQRTQQEDSAVYLCASSSGGLRQLVTDTQYFGPGTRLTVL.

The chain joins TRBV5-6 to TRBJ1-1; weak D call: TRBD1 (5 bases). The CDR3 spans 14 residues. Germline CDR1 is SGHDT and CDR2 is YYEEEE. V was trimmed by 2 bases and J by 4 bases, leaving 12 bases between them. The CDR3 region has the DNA TGTGCCAGCAGCTTACGCAGGGTTCTCACTGAAGCTTTCTTT. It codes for CASSLRRVLTEAFF.

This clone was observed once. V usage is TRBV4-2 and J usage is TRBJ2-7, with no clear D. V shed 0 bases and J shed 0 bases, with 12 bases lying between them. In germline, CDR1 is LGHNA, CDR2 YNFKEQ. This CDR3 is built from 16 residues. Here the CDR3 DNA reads TGTGCCAGCAGCCAAGAAGGCAGGTCCCTCTCCTACGAGCAGTACTTC. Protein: CASSQEGRSLSYEQYF.

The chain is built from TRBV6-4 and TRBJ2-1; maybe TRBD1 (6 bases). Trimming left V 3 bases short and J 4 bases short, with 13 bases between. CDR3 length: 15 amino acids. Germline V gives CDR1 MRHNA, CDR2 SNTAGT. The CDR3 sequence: CASSEGTGIYNEQFF. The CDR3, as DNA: TGTGCCAGCAGTGAGGGTACAGGGATATACAATGAGCAGTTCTTC.

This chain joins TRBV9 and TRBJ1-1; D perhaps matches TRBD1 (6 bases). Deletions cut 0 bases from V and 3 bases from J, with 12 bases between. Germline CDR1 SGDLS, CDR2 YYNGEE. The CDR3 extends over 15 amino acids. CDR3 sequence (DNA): TGTGCCAGCAGCGTAGGTGGGGGCATGTACACTGAAGCTTTCTTT. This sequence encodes CASSVGGGMYTEAFF. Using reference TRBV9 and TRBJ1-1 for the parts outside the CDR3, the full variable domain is DSGVTQTPKHLITATGQRVTLRCSPRSGDLSVYWYQQSLDQGLQFLIQYYNGEERAKGNILERFSAQQFPDLHSELNLSSLELGDSALYFCASSVGGGMYTEAFFGQGTRLTVV.

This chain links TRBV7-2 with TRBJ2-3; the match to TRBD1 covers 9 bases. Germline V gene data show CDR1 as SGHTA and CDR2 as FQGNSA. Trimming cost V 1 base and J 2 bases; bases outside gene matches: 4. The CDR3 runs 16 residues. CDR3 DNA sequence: TGTGCCAGCAGCTTAGTTGGGACAGGGCCCACAGATACGCAGTATTTT. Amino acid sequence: CASSLVGTGPTDTQYF.

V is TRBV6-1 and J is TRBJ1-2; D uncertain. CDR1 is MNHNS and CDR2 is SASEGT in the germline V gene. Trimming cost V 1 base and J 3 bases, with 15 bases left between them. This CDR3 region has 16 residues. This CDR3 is CASSEVWSEGDYGYTF. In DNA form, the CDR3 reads TGTGCCAGCAGTGAAGTCTGGTCAGAGGGCGACTATGGCTACACCTTC.

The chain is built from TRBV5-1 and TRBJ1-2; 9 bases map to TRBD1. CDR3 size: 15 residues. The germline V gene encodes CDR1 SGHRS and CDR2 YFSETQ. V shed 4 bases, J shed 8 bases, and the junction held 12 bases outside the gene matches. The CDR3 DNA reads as TGCGCCAGCAGCCCCAATGGGGAGACAGGGGGAGGCTACACCTTC. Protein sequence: CASSPNGETGGGYTF.

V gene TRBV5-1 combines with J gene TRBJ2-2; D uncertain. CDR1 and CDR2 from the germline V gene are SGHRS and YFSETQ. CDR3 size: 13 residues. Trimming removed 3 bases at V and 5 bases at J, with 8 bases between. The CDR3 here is CASSWAGTGELFF. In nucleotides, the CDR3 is TGCGCCAGCAGCTGGGCAGGAACCGGGGAGCTGTTTTTT. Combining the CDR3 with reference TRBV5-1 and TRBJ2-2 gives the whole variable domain KAGVTQTPRYLIKTRGQQVTLSCSPISGHRSVSWYQQTPGQGLQFLFEYFSETQRNKGNFPGRFSGRQFSNSRSEMNVSTLELGDSALYLCASSWAGTGELFFGEGSRLTVL.

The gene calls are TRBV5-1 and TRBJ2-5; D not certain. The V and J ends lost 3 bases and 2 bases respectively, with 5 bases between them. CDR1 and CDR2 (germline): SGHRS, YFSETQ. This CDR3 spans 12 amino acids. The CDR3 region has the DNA TGCGCCAGCAGCTCCCTACAAGAGACCCAGTACTTC. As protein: CASSSLQETQYF.

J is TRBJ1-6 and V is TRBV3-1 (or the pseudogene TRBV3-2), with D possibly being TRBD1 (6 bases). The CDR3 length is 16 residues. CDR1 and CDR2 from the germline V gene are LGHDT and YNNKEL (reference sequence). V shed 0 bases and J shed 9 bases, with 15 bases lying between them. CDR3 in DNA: TGTGCCAGCAGCCAAGATCGGGGGGGGCAGGTTTCACCCCTCCACTTT. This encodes CASSQDRGGQVSPLHF.

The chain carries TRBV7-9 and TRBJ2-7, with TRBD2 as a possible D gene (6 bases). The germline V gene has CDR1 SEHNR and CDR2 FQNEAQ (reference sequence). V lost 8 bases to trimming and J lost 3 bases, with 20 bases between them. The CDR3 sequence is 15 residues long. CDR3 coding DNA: TGTGCCAGCGCAAATTTTGGAAGGGGAGGCTACGAGCAGTACTTC. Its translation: CASANFGRGGYEQYF.

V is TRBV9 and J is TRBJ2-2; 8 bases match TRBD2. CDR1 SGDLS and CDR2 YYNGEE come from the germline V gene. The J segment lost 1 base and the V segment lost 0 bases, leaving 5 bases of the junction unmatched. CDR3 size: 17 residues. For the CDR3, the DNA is TGTGCCAGCAGCGTAGGTGCGACTAGCGTGAACACCGGGGAGCTGTTTTTT. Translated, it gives CASSVGATSVNTGELFF.

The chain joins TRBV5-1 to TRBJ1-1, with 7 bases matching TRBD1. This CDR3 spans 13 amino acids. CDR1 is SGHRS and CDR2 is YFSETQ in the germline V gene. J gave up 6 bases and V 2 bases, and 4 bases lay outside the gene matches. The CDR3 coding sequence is TGCGCCAGCAGCTTAGAGGGGGCCGCTGAAGCTTTCTTT. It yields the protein CASSLEGAAEAFF.

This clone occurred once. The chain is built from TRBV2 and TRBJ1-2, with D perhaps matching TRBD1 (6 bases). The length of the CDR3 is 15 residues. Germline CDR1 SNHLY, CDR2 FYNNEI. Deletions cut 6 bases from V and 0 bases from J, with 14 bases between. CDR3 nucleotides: TGTGCCAGCAGGCCCGGACAGCCTACTAACTATGGCTACACCTTC. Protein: CASRPGQPTNYGYTF.

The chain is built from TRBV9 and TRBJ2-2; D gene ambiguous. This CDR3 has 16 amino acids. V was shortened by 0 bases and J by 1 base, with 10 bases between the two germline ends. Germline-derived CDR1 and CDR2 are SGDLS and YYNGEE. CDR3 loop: CASSVAETKNTGELFF. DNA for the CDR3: TGTGCCAGCAGCGTAGCTGAGACAAAGAACACCGGGGAGCTGTTTTTT.

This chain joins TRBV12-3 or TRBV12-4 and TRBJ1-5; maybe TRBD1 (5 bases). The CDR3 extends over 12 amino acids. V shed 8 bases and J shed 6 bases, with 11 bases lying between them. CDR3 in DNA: TGTGCCAGCCGGGAGAGGGGTCAGCCCCAGCATTTT. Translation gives CASRERGQPQHF.

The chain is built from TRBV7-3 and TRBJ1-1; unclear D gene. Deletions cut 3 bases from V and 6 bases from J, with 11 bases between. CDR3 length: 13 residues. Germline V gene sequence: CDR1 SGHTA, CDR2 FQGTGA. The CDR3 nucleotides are TGTGCCAGCAGCTTGAGCGTGCGGTCTGAAGCTTTCTTT. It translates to CASSLSVRSEAFF.

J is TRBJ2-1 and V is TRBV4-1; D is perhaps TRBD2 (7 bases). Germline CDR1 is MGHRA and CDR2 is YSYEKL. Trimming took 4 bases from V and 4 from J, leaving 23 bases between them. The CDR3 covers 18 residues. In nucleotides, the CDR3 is TGCGCCAGCAGCCCCGGCCCTCAGGCGGGGGCCTTATACAATGAGCAGTTCTTC. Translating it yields CASSPGPQAGALYNEQFF.

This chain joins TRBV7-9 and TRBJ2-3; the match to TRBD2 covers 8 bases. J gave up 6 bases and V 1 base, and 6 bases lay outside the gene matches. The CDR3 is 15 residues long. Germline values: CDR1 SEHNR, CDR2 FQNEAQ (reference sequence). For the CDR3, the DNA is TGTGCCAGCAGCTTAGGAGTTGGCGGGGGGGATACGCAGTATTTT. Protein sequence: CASSLGVGGGDTQYF.

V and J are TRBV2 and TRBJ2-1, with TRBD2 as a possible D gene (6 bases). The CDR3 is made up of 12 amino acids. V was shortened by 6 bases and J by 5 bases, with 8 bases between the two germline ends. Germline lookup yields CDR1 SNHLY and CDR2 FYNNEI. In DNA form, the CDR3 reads TGTGCCAGCAGGGACTATAACAATGAGCAGTTCTTC. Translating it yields CASRDYNNEQFF.

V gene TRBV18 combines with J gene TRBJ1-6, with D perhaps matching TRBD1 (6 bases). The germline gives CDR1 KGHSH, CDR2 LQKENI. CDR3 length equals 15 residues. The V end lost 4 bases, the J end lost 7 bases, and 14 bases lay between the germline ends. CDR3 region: CASSLSGALNSPLHF. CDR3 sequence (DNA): TGTGCCAGCTCACTATCAGGGGCCCTGAATTCACCCCTCCACTTT.

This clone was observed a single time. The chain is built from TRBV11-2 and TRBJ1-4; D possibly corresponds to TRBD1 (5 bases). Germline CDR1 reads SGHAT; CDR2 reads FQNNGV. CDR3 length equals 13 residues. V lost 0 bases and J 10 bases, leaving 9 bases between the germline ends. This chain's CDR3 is CASSLDREGKLFF. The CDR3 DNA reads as TGTGCCAGCAGCTTAGACAGGGAGGGAAAACTGTTTTTT.

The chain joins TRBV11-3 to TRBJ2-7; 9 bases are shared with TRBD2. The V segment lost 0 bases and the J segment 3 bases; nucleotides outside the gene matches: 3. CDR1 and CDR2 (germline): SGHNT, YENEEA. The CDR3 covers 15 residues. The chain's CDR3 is CASSLDGGRVYEQYF. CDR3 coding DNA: TGTGCCAGCAGCTTAGATGGCGGGAGGGTCTACGAGCAGTACTTC.